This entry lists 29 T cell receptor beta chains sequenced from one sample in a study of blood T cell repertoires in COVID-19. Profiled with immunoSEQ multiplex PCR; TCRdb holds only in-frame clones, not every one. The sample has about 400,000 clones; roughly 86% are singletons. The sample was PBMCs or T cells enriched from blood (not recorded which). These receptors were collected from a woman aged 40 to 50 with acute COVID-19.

The CDR3 DNA follows: TGTGCCAGCAGCCAAGTGGGTCGGGGTAATGAAAAACTGTTTTTT. Amino acid sequence: CASSQVGRGNEKLFF. V gene TRBV3-1 (or the pseudogene TRBV3-2) combines with J gene TRBJ1-4; no clear D. Trimming removed 1 base at V and 4 bases at J, with 10 bases between. Germline CDR1 LGHDT, CDR2 YNNKEL (reference sequence). The CDR3 is 15 residues long.

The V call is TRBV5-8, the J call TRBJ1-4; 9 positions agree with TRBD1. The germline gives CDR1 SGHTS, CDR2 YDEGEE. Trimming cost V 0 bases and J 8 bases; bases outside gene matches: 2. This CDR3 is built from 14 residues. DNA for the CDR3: TGTGCCAGCAGCTTGGGGACAGGGGAGGAAAAACTGTTTTTT. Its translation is CASSLGTGEEKLFF.

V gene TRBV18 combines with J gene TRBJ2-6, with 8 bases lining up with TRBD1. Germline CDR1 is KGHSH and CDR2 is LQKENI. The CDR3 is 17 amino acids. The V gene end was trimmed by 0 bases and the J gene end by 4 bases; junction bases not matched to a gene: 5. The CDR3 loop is CASSPPTGAWGANVLTF. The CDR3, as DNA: TGTGCCAGCTCACCACCGACAGGGGCGTGGGGGGCCAACGTCCTGACTTTC.

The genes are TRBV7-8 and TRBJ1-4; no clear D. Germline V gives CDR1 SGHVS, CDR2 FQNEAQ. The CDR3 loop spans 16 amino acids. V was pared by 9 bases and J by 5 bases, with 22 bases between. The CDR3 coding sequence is TGTGCCAGTAGGACCGGGTCCTCAAGAGGGAATGAAAAACTGTTTTTT. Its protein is CASRTGSSRGNEKLFF.

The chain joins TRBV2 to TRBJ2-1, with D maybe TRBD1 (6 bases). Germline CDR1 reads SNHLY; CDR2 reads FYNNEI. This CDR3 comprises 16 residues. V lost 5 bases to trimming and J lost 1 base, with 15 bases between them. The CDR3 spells CASSPTGRVSYNEQFF. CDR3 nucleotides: TGTGCCAGCAGTCCTACAGGGCGGGTGTCCTACAATGAGCAGTTCTTC.

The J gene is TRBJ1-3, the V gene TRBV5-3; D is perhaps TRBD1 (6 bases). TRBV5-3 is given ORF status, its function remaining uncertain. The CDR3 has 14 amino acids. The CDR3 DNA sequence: TGTGCGACAAGAGACAGGATCTCTGGAAACACCATATATTTT. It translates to CATRDRISGNTIYF.

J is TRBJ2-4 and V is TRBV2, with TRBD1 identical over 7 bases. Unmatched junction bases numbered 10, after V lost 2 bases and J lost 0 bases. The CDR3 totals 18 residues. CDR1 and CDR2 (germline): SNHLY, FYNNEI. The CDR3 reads CASSEIRTGMLAKNIQYF. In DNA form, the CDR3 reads TGTGCCAGCAGTGAAATCAGGACAGGCATGCTAGCCAAAAACATTCAGTACTTC. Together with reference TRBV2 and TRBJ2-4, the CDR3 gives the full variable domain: EPEVTQTPSHQVTQMGQEVILRCVPISNHLYFYWYRQILGQKVEFLVSFYNNEISEKSEIFDDQFSVERPDGSNFTLKIRSTKLEDSAMYFCASSEIRTGMLAKNIQYFGAGTRLSVL.

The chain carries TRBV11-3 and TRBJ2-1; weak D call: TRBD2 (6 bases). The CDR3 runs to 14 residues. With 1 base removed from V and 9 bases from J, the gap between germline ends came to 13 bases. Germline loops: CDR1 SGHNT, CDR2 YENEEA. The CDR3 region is CASSLGRGSVEQFF. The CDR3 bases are TGTGCCAGCAGCTTAGGGAGGGGCAGTGTTGAGCAGTTCTTC.

The DNA of the CDR3 is TGTGCCAGCAGTTCCGGTCGGCGGAACTATGGCTACACCTTC. It encodes CASSSGRRNYGYTF. The chain has TRBV27 and TRBJ1-2; D is unresolved. CDR3 length equals 14 residues. Looked up from germline, CDR1 is MNHEY and CDR2 is SMNVEV (reference sequence). V lost 4 bases and J lost 2, with 11 bases in between.

CDR3 nucleotides: TGTGCCAGCAGCCCAACCCCAGGGGACTACGAGCAGTACTTC. Protein: CASSPTPGDYEQYF. The chain combines TRBV4-2 with TRBJ2-7, with D maybe TRBD1 (6 bases). The V and J ends lost 4 bases and 3 bases respectively, with 13 bases between them. In germline, CDR1 is LGHNA, CDR2 YNFKEQ. This CDR3 spans 14 amino acids.

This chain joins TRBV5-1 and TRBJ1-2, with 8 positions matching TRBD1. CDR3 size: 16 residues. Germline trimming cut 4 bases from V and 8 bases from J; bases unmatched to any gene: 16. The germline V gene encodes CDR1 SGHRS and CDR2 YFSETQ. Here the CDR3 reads CASSPLTGALPGGYTF. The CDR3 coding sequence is TGCGCCAGCAGCCCCCTGACAGGGGCGCTGCCAGGAGGCTACACCTTC.

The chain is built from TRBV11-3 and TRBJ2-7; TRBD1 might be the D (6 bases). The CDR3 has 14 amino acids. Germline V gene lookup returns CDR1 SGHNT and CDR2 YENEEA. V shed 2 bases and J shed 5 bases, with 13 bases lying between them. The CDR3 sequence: CASSLRDKGHEQYF. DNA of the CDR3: TGTGCCAGCAGCTTACGGGACAAAGGTCACGAGCAGTACTTC. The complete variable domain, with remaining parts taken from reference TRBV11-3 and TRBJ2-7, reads EAGVVQSPRYKIIEKKQPVAFWCNPISGHNTLYWYLQNLGQGPELLIRYENEEAVDDSQLPKDRFSAERLKGVDSTLKIQPAELGDSAVYLCASSLRDKGHEQYFGPGTRLTVT.

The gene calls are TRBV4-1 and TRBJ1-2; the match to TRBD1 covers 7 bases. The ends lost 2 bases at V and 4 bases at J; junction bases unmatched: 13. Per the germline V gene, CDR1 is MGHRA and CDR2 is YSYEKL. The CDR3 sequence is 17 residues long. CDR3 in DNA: TGCGCCAGCAGCCAACTGGTCCCGGACAGGAAAAGCTATGGCTACACCTTC. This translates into CASSQLVPDRKSYGYTF.

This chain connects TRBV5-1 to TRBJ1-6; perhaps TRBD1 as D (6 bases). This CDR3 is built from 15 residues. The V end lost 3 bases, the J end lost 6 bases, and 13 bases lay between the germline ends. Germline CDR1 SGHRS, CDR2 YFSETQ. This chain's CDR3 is CASSSGRGGNSPLHF. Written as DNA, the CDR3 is TGCGCCAGCAGCTCGGGACGAGGGGGTAATTCACCCCTCCACTTT.

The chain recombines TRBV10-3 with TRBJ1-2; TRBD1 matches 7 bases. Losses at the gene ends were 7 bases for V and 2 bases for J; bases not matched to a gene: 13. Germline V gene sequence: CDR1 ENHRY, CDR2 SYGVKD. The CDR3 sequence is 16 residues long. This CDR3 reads CAITTDRERSNYGYTF. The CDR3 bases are TGTGCCATCACTACTGACAGGGAGAGGTCAAACTATGGCTACACCTTC.

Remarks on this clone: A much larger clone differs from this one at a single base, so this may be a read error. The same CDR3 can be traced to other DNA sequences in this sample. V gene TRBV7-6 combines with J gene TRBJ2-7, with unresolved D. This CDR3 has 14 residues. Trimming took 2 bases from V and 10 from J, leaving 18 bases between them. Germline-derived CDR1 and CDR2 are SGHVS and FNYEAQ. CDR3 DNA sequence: TGTGCCAGCAGCTTACAGGCCTCAGTGGGCGAACAGTACTTC. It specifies CASSLQASVGEQYF. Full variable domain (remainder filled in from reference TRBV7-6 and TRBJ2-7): GAGVSQSPRYKVTKRGQDVALRCDPISGHVSLYWYRQALGQGPEFLTYFNYEAQQDKSGLPNDRFSAERPEGSISTLTIQRTEQRDSAMYRCASSLQASVGEQYFGPGTRLTVT.

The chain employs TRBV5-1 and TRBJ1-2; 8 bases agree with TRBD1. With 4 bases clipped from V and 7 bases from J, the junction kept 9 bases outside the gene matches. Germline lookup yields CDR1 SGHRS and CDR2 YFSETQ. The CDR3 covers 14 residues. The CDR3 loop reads CASSTGGLEVGYTF. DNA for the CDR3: TGCGCCAGCAGCACAGGGGGACTTGAAGTTGGCTACACCTTC.

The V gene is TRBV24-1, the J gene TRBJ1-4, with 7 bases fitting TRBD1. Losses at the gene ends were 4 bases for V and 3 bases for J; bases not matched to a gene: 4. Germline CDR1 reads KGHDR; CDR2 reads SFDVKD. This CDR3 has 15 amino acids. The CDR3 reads CATSDPGQPNEKLFF. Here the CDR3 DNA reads TGTGCCACCAGTGACCCGGGACAGCCTAATGAAAAACTGTTTTTT.

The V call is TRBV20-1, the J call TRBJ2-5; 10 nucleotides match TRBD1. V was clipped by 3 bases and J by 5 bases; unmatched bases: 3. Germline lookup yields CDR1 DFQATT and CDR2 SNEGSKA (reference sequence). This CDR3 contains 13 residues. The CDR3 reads CSASDRGLETQYF. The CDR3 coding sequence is TGCAGTGCTAGTGACAGGGGGCTTGAGACCCAGTACTTC.

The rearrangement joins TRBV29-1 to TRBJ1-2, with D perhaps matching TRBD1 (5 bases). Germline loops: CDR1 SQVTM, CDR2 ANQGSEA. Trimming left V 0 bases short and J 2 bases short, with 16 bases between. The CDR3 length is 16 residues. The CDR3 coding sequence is TGCAGCGTTGAAGATGGGTGGGCAGGGAAAAACTATGGCTACACCTTC. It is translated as CSVEDGWAGKNYGYTF. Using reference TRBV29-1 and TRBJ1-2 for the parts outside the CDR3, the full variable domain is SAVISQKPSRDICQRGTSLTIQCQVDSQVTMMFWYRQQPGQSLTLIATANQGSEATYESGFVIDKFPISRPNLTFSTLTVSNMSPEDSSIYLCSVEDGWAGKNYGYTFGSGTRLTVV.

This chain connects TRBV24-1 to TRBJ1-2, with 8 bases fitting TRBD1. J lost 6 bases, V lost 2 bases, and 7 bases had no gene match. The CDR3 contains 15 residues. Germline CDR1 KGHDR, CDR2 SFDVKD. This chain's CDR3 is CATSDYRTGRDGYTF. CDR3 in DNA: TGTGCCACCAGTGATTACAGGACAGGGCGGGATGGCTACACCTTC.

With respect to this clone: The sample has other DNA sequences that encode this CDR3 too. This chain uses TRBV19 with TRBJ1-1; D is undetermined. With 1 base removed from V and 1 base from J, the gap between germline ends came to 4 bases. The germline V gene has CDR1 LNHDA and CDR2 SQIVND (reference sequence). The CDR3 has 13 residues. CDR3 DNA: TGTGCCAGTAGTATAGGAGCGAACACTGAAGCTTTCTTT. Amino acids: CASSIGANTEAFF.

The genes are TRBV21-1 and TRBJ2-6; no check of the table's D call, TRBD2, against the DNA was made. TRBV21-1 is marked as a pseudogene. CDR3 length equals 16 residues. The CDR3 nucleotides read TGTGCCAGCAGCAAAGGGGGAGGAACTGGGGCCAACGTCCTGACTTTC. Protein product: CASSKGGGTGANVLTF.

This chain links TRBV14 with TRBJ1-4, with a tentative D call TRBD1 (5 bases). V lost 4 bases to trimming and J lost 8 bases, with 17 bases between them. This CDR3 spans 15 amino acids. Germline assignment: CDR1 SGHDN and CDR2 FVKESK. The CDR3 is CASSRTRGGGEKLFF. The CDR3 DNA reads TGTGCCAGCAGCCGGACCCGGGGGGGAGGCGAAAAACTGTTTTTT.

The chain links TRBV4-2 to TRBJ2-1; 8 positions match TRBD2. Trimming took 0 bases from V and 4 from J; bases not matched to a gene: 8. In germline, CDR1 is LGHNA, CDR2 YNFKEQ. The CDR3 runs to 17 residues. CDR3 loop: CASSQDDTGGPYNEQFF. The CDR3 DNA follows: TGTGCCAGCAGCCAAGATGATACGGGGGGGCCTTACAATGAGCAGTTCTTC.

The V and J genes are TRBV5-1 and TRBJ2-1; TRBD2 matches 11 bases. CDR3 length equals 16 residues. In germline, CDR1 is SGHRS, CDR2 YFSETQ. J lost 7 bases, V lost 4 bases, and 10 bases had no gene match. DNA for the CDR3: TGCGCCAGCAGCCCAATAGCGGGGGGGCCTAAAAATGAGCAGTTCTTC. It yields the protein CASSPIAGGPKNEQFF.

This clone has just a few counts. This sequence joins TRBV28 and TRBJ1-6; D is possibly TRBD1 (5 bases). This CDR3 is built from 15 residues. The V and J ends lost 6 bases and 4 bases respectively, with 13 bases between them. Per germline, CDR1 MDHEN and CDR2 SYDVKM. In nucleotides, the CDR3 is TGTGCCAGCAGCCGCCCTACAGGTTATAATTCACCCCTCCACTTT. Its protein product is CASSRPTGYNSPLHF.

The CDR3 region is CASSPRGQSEAFF. The CDR3 DNA reads as TGTGCCAGCAGCCCTCGGGGACAGTCCGAAGCTTTCTTT. V gene TRBV9 combines with J gene TRBJ1-1; 7 bases are shared with TRBD1. The CDR3 consists of 13 residues. CDR1 is SGDLS and CDR2 is YYNGEE in the germline V gene. The junction had 8 bases not matched to a gene; V was cut back by 4 bases and J by 8 bases. The full variable domain, rest sourced from reference TRBV9 and TRBJ1-1, is DSGVTQTPKHLITATGQRVTLRCSPRSGDLSVYWYQQSLDQGLQFLIQYYNGEERAKGNILERFSAQQFPDLHSELNLSSLELGDSALYFCASSPRGQSEAFFGQGTRLTVV.

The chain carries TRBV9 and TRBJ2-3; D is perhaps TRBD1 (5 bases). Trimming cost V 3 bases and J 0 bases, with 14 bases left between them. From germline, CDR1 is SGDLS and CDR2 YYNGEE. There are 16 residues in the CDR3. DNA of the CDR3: TGTGCCAGCAGCGGCAGGCAGGGTTCTAGCACAGATACGCAGTATTTT. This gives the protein CASSGRQGSSTDTQYF.